Following are 21 T cell receptor beta chains from one sample sequenced in a study of graft-versus-host responses after intestinal transplantation (dated by TCRdb to about 2021). For these receptors, no antigen is known. Preparation of the library involved the immunoSEQ multiplex PCR assay. What TCRdb holds here is the immuneACCESS table cut down to in-frame rearrangements. Part of the clones is not present; checked against another copy, under half of the missing clones reflect an unresolved V gene, and the others are unexplained. The sample contains about 110,000 clones, 90% to 95% of them found a single time. The top ten clonotypes cover 0.4% to 0.65% of the sample. Read against the paper, the sample's time point label means: cells obtained before transplantation from donor or recipient. The sequences come from unstimulated CD8+ T cells sorted from spleen or lymph node cells, collected before intestinal transplant. These receptors all come from a human donor who received an intestinal transplant.

DNA for the CDR3: TGCGCCAGCAGCCAAGATCCTAGCGGGAGGGCCTACGAGCAGTACTTC. As protein: CASSQDPSGRAYEQYF. The rearrangement uses TRBV4-1 and TRBJ2-7; the match to TRBD2 covers 12 bases. This CDR3 region has 16 residues. Trimming cost V 0 bases and J 2 bases; bases outside gene matches: 2. Germline CDR1 and CDR2: MGHRA and YSYEKL.

The chain uses TRBV11-2 and TRBJ1-1, with D perhaps matching TRBD1 (5 bases). The V and J ends lost 6 bases and 11 bases respectively, with 13 bases between them. The CDR3 length is 11 residues. Germline-derived CDR1 and CDR2 are SGHAT and FQNNGV. CDR3 in amino acids: CASRPGGTAFF. Here the CDR3 DNA reads TGTGCCAGCAGGCCCGGGGGAACCGCTTTCTTT.

This chain connects TRBV27 to TRBJ2-7, with TRBD1 as a possible D gene (5 bases). The CDR3 totals 12 residues. The germline gives CDR1 MNHEY, CDR2 SMNVEV (reference sequence). V lost 9 bases to trimming and J lost 2 bases, with 11 bases between them. The CDR3 protein is CASGDSTYEQYF. As DNA, the CDR3 is TGTGCCAGTGGTGACAGCACCTACGAGCAGTACTTC.

The chain combines TRBV19 with TRBJ2-1, with 11 bases fitting TRBD2. V dropped 6 bases and J dropped 2; count of bases not matched to a gene: 6. This CDR3 has 16 amino acids. Germline CDR1 LNHDA, CDR2 SQIVND (reference sequence). This chain's CDR3 is CASRDSGRVPYNEQFF. The CDR3 region has the DNA TGTGCCAGTAGGGATAGCGGGAGGGTTCCCTACAATGAGCAGTTCTTC. Complete variable domain (other parts from reference TRBV19 and TRBJ2-1): DGGITQSPKYLFRKEGQNVTLSCEQNLNHDAMYWYRQDPGQGLRLIYYSQIVNDFQKGDIAEGYSVSREKKESFPLTVTSAQKNPTAFYLCASRDSGRVPYNEQFFGPGTRLTVL.

The V and J genes are TRBV7-9 and TRBJ1-6; D may be TRBD1 (6 bases). CDR1 and CDR2 from the germline V gene are SEHNR and FQNEAQ (reference sequence). This CDR3 comprises 13 residues. This CDR3 is CASPGANNSPLHF. The CDR3 nucleotides are TGTGCTTCACCAGGGGCAAATAATTCACCCCTCCACTTT.

The rearrangement links TRBV19 to TRBJ2-2; D uncertain. The CDR3 contains 13 residues. The V end lost 3 bases, the J end lost 6 bases, and 8 bases lay between the germline ends. CDR1 and CDR2 (germline): LNHDA, SQIVND (reference sequence). The CDR3 sequence: CASSMVRPGELFF. DNA of the CDR3: TGTGCCAGTAGTATGGTCCGTCCCGGGGAGCTGTTTTTT.

The V call is TRBV11-2, the J call TRBJ2-1; D not resolved. The CDR3 consists of 17 residues. Germline CDR1 reads SGHAT; CDR2 reads FQNNGV. Trimming cost V 1 base and J 0 bases, with 13 bases left between them. This CDR3 is CASSLGWPGSSYNEQFF. The CDR3 DNA sequence: TGTGCCAGCAGCTTAGGGTGGCCGGGTAGCTCCTACAATGAGCAGTTCTTC.

The CDR3 nucleotides read TGTGCCATCAGGAGCGGGACTAGCACAGATACGCAGTATTTT. This gives the protein CAIRSGTSTDTQYF. The V call is TRBV10-3, the J call TRBJ2-3; the match to TRBD2 covers 7 bases. Trimming at V came to 6 bases and at J to 0 bases, leaving 3 bases not matched to a gene. The CDR3 sequence is 14 residues long. Germline V lookup: CDR1 ENHRY, CDR2 SYGVKD.

This clone was detected a few times. This chain links TRBV7-9 with TRBJ2-7, with D perhaps matching TRBD2 (6 bases). The V gene lost 2 bases and the J gene lost 1 base, with 12 bases spanning the gap. Germline lookup yields CDR1 SEHNR and CDR2 FQNEAQ (reference sequence). This CDR3 has 15 amino acids. CDR3 residues: CASSLLSGESYEQYF. The CDR3 region has the DNA TGTGCCAGCAGCTTATTATCGGGAGAGTCCTACGAGCAGTACTTC.

This chain joins TRBV19 and TRBJ2-3; the match to TRBD1 covers 9 bases. The CDR3 is 14 amino acids. The germline CDR1 and CDR2 sequences are LNHDA and SQIVND (reference sequence). V lost 6 bases to trimming and J lost 0 bases; unmatched junction nucleotides: 1. In nucleotides, the CDR3 is TGTGCCAGTAGCGGACAGGGGAGCACAGATACGCAGTATTTT. Its translation is CASSGQGSTDTQYF.

V is TRBV10-3 and J is TRBJ2-5; 8 positions agree with TRBD2. The V and J ends lost 6 bases and 4 bases, in that order; junction bases with no gene match: 7. Per the germline V gene, CDR1 is ENHRY and CDR2 is SYGVKD. This CDR3 has 14 amino acids. CDR3 nucleotide sequence: TGTGCCATCAGGCCTGAAGCGGGAGCAGAGACCCAGTACTTC. It specifies CAIRPEAGAETQYF.

The chain recombines TRBV7-3 with TRBJ2-7; 7 nucleotides align to TRBD2. J lost 3 bases, V lost 3 bases, and 2 bases had no gene match. Germline V gene lookup returns CDR1 SGHTA and CDR2 FQGTGA. CDR3 length: 13 amino acids. The CDR3 loop is CASSLGGNYEQYF. The CDR3 DNA reads as TGTGCCAGCAGCTTGGGGGGGAACTACGAGCAGTACTTC. Full variable domain (outside the CDR3, taken from reference TRBV7-3 and TRBJ2-7): GAGVSQTPSNKVTEKGKYVELRCDPISGHTALYWYRQSLGQGPEFLIYFQGTGAADDSGLPNDRFFAVRPEGSVSTLKIQRTERGDSAVYLCASSLGGNYEQYFGPGTRLTVT.

This chain joins TRBV7-9 and TRBJ1-2, with TRBD1 matching over 8 bases. Germline V gene data show CDR1 as SEHNR and CDR2 as FQNEAQ (reference sequence). The V gene end was trimmed by 2 bases and the J gene end by 6 bases; junction bases not matched to a gene: 8. The CDR3 has 15 residues. CDR3 DNA: TGTGCCAGCAGCTTAATGGGCAGGGGGCGAGATGGCTACACCTTC. Protein product: CASSLMGRGRDGYTF. Supplemented by reference TRBV7-9 and TRBJ1-2, the full variable domain reads DTGVSQNPRHKITKRGQNVTFRCDPISEHNRLYWYRQTLGQGPEFLTYFQNEAQLEKSRLLSDRFSAERPKGSFSTLEIQRTEQGDSAMYLCASSLMGRGRDGYTFGSGTRLTVV.

The sample holds a few counts of this clone. The chain recombines TRBV28 with TRBJ1-5; perhaps TRBD1 as D (5 bases). Trimming removed 5 bases at V and 7 bases at J, with 15 bases between. The germline gives CDR1 MDHEN, CDR2 SYDVKM. This CDR3 is 14 amino acids long. CDR3 bases: TGTGCCAGCAGTGGCCAGGGAAAACGGCAGCCCCAGCATTTT. This translates into CASSGQGKRQPQHF.

The DNA for the CDR3 is TGTGCCAGCAGCCAAGAAGACAGCTCTTATGGCTACACCTTC. Translated: CASSQEDSSYGYTF. The chain joins TRBV4-2 to TRBJ1-2, with D possibly being TRBD1 (5 bases). V gave up 0 bases and J gave up 5 bases, with 10 bases separating them. CDR3 length: 14 residues. Germline lookup yields CDR1 LGHNA and CDR2 YNFKEQ.

The chain joins TRBV7-8 to TRBJ2-5; TRBD1 matches at 8 bases. The J segment lost 1 base and the V segment lost 2 bases, leaving 3 bases of the junction unmatched. The length of the CDR3 is 15 residues. The germline V gene encodes CDR1 SGHVS and CDR2 FQNEAQ. This chain's CDR3 is CASSLRRGPQETQYF. In nucleotides, the CDR3 is TGTGCCAGCAGCTTACGCAGGGGGCCCCAAGAGACCCAGTACTTC.

The chain is built from TRBV11-2 and TRBJ1-2; perhaps TRBD1 as D (5 bases). Germline lookup yields CDR1 SGHAT and CDR2 FQNNGV. Trimming left V 3 bases short and J 8 bases short, with 16 bases between. The CDR3 is 14 amino acids. The CDR3 DNA reads TGTGCCAGCAGCTTCGTTAGGGACGCCGGAGGCTACACCTTC. This gives the protein CASSFVRDAGGYTF.

In regard to this clone: The sample has other DNA sequences that encode this CDR3 too. The chain has TRBV27 and TRBJ2-7; 9 bases are shared with TRBD1. CDR1 MNHEY and CDR2 SMNVEV come from the germline V gene (reference sequence). The CDR3 runs 13 residues. V shed 5 bases and J 3 bases; nucleotides not matched to a gene: 2. The CDR3 spells CASSLTGGYEQYF. As DNA, the CDR3 is TGTGCCAGCAGTCTGACAGGGGGCTACGAGCAGTACTTC.

This sequence joins TRBV21-1 and TRBJ2-5. TRBV21-1 is a pseudogene. This CDR3 spans 17 amino acids. The CDR3 is CASRRQVLTGLQETQYF. CDR3 nucleotides: TGTGCCAGCCGGAGACAGGTGTTGACAGGACTACAAGAGACCCAGTACTTC.

V is TRBV5-6 and J is TRBJ2-7, with a weak D call TRBD1 (5 bases). This CDR3 contains 15 residues. Looked up from germline, CDR1 is SGHDT and CDR2 is YYEEEE. The ends were cut back, 3 bases at V and 3 bases at J, with 16 bases in the middle. The CDR3 DNA reads as TGTGCCAGCAGCTCTAAGATGGGGCTCTACTACGAGCAGTACTTC. Amino acid sequence: CASSSKMGLYYEQYF.

The V gene is TRBV1, the J gene TRBJ2-6; the listed D gene, TRBD1, was not tested against the DNA. TRBV1 is a pseudogene segment. The CDR3 has 18 residues. For the CDR3, the DNA is TGCACCAGCAGAGCAGGTAGTTGTGCACAAAGTCGGGCCAACGTCCTGACTTTC. Translated, it gives CTSRAGSCAQSRANVLTF.